These 2 T cell receptor beta chains were all obtained from the same sample, sequenced in a study of blood T cell repertoires in COVID-19. Data came from immunoSEQ multiplex PCR; TCRdb stores just in-frame clones and leaves some out. The sample comprises about 210,000 clones, about nine tenths of which are singletons, and less than 8% rests with the top ten. Sequencing was done on a sample of PBMCs or T cells enriched from blood (not recorded which). The receptors were gathered from a man aged 25-40 years in a cohort exposed to, infected with or recovered from COVID-19 (not recorded which).

V and J are TRBV11-2 and TRBJ1-4, with D perhaps matching TRBD1 (5 bases). CDR1 SGHAT and CDR2 FQNNGV come from the germline V gene. The CDR3 runs to 18 residues. The V gene lost 0 bases and the J gene lost 0 bases, with 14 bases spanning the gap. The chain's CDR3 is CASSLDGRGYPTNEKLFF. For the CDR3, the DNA is TGTGCCAGCAGCTTAGATGGGAGGGGATACCCAACTAATGAAAAACTGTTTTTT.

J is TRBJ2-5 and V is TRBV3-1 (or the pseudogene TRBV3-2); a possible D gene is TRBD2 (6 bases). Germline CDR1 and CDR2: LGHDT and YNNKEL (reference sequence). This CDR3 region has 16 residues. V dropped 0 bases and J dropped 1 base, with 12 bases sitting between them. CDR3 region: CASSQDPRLGQETQYF. The CDR3 DNA sequence: TGTGCCAGCAGCCAAGATCCCCGACTAGGCCAAGAGACCCAGTACTTC.